The present TCR beta chain was sequenced within a study of shared clonotypes between healthy human individuals. Study summary: The plates for each donor numbered three CD4 naive, three CD4 memory, two CD8 naive and one CD8 memory.

Germline CDR1 and CDR2: SEHNR and FQNEAQ (reference sequence). The V end was cut by 3 bases, the J end by 5 bases, with 10 bases between. CDR3 length equals 13 residues. The assay ran at deep level. Clones were sequenced by immunoSEQ multiplex PCR, and TCRdb holds only the in-frame ones, with some missing. Of about 980,000 clones listed, about 80% are singletons. Study-level results: Sharing across four donors was highest in naive CD4 (around 5%) and lowest in memory CD8 (roughly 0.4%).

This clone was seen at least ten times. Its antigen is as yet unknown. The sequenced sample was memory CD4+ T cells sorted from blood. Subset indicated: CD45RA-negative fraction. This chain joins TRBV7-9 and TRBJ1-2; perhaps TRBD1 as D (6 bases). The receptor comes from a man younger than 30 in good health. CDR3 DNA: TGTGCCAGCAGCTTTCTAACAGGGTATGGCTACACCTTC. Amino acids: CASSFLTGYGYTF.